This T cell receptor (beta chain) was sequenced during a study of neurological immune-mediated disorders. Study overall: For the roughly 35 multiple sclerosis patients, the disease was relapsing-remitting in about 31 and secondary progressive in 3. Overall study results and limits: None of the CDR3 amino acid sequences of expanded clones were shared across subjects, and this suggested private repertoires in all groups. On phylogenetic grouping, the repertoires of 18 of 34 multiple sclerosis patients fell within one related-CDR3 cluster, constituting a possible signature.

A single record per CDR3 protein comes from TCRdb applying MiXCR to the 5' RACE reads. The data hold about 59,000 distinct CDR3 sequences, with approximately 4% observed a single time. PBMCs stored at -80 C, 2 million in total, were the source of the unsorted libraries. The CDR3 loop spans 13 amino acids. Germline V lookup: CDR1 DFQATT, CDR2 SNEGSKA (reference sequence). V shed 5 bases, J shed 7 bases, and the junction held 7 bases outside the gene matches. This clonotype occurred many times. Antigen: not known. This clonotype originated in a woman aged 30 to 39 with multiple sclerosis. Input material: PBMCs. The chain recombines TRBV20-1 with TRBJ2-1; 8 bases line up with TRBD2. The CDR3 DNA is TGCAGTGCTCGCTCGGGGGGGGTTAATGAGCAGTTCTTC. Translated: CSARSGGVNEQFF.